This T cell receptor beta chain derives from a study of Ad26.COV2.S vaccination and SARS-CoV-2 variants (dated by TCRdb to 2020 to 2023). General notes on the study: Donors in the vaccine arm were drawn from COV1001, a multicentre, randomized, double-blind, placebo-controlled phase I-IIa trial testing Ad26.COV2.S in healthy adults. Investigators remained blinded to trial group allocation during experiments and outcome assessment. Sequencing of the TCRbeta repertoire served to evaluate the specificity and breadth of SARS-CoV-2-reactive T cell receptors following Ad26.COV2.S vaccination. Participants in the trial were split at random into five groups of five each, receiving low-dose or high-dose Ad26.COV2.S once or twice, or else placebo on both occasions. The TCR-sequenced set comprised about 32 samples: around 20 Ad26.COV2.S vaccine recipients, 5 placebo recipients and 8 SARS-CoV-2 convalescent individuals. Ad26.COV2.S was administered intramuscularly at a dose of 5x10^10 or 1x10^11 viral particles, either as one shot or as two shots given 56 days apart. Findings and caveats that apply to the study as a whole: Non-spike TCR breadth was comparable between vaccine and placebo recipients, consistent with the vaccine containing only spike. The study was not powered for comparison of responses between vaccine doses or regimens. Compared with placebo recipients, Ad26.COV2.S recipients showed higher spike-specific TCR breadth (P = 0.0014). It was noted by the authors that total T cell responses may have been underestimated by the TCR breadth and depth analyses. Substantial breadth of spike-specific CD8+ and CD4+ T cell responses was reported after vaccination.

A remark on this clone: Its antigen has not been determined. The record has no base qualities; no much larger clone is one base away.

Measured from the cysteine to the phenylalanine, the CDR3 is 15 residues long. Only CDR3 DNA remains: 45 bases, in frame from the first base. Looking up the germline V gene (reference sequence) yields CDR1 SGHKS and CDR2 YYEKEE. After removal of 4 bases from V and 3 bases from J, the junction retains 8 bases not matched to a gene. The immunoSEQ Assay was the method used to sequence TCRbeta CDR3 regions. After extraction, genomic DNA underwent amplification by bias-controlled multiplex PCR, followed by high-throughput sequencing. Concerning the study's data processing: To quantify the absolute abundance of every unique TCRbeta CDR3 region, sequences were collapsed and filtered. Usable DNA was measured by amplifying reference genes present in all nucleated cells, and TCRbeta template counts were normalized to that usable DNA to estimate T cell fraction. Repertoire TCRs were annotated as SARS-CoV-2-specific when V gene, CDR3 amino acid sequence and J gene were exactly matched to a known reactive TCR set. The reference SARS-CoV-2 TCR set was obtained from MIRA and was filtered for enrichment in COVID-19-positive ImmuneCODE repertoires, whereby public or cross-reactive TCRs were removed. Based on the MIRA antigens, annotated TCRs were further analysed at the level of specific ORF or position within ORF. Depth was the summed frequency of annotated unique rearrangements, while breadth was defined as annotated unique rearrangements over total unique productive rearrangements. Two-sided Wilcoxon rank-sum tests were used to compare TCR breadth between groups. Entries here come from immuneACCESS through TCRdb and include only in-frame sequences with V and J called. Some clones fail to appear in such tables; in the studies checked, an unresolved V gene covers under half of the shortfall, and the cause of the remainder is unknown. The DNA gave D and trimming, while V, J and clone size come from that table. This sample has some 480,000 clones in its table, and approximately 88% of those were observed once. The ten largest account for about 13% of the sample.

What the treatment or condition label conveys for this sample: about 20 received Ad26.COV2.S at low or high dose, single or two shots; several received placebo; per-sample allocation not given. Repertoires of vaccine and placebo recipients were sequenced from samples collected on day 63 after the first injection. In Cohort 1b, around 23 adults aged 18-55 years were enrolled at a single site in Boston, USA, between 29 July and 7 August 2020. As a vaccine, Ad26.COV2.S was a replication-incompetent adenovirus type 26 vector that expressed a prefusion-stabilized SARS-CoV-2 spike protein derived from the original Wuhan strain.

The specimen was peripheral blood, collected in a trial of Ad26.COV2.S vaccine versus placebo. The chain employs TRBV5-5 and TRBJ2-7; 9 bases in the middle match TRBD1. The sequence came from a person between 18 and 59 years old who received the Ad26.COV2.S COVID-19 vaccine or a placebo. The CDR3 loop reads CASSISGTGLYEQYF. The sequenced DNA: TGTGCCAGCAGCATCTCCGGGACAGGGCTCTACGAGCAGTACTTC.